The 12 T cell receptor beta chains below come from one sample, sequenced in a study of blood T cells in healthy people across ages (dated by TCRdb to about 2015). The library was made by 5' RACE. Sequencing was carried out with an Illumina HiSeq 2500. A second PCR of roughly 6 to 12 cycles was run with a J-beta primer mix and a sample-barcoded 5' primer. TCRdb reran the public reads through fastp at Q25 and MiXCR, keeping productive beta chains. Rows with one shared CDR3 protein collapse into an entry with the most common genes and DNA. This sample gives about a million distinct CDR3 sequences in total; approximately 50% of them show up just once. Clones ranked in the top ten supply roughly a fifth of the sample. Sequencing input: blood. The origin of the receptors is a woman in her sixties or seventies in good health.

The chain joins TRBV27 to TRBJ2-1, with TRBD1 matching 7 bases. Per the germline V gene, CDR1 is MNHEY and CDR2 is SMNVEV (reference sequence). This CDR3 is built from 15 residues. The V gene end was trimmed by 2 bases and the J gene end by 6 bases; junction bases not matched to a gene: 7. DNA for the CDR3: TGTGCCAGCAGTTTAAAACCGACAGGGATCAATGAGCAGTTCTTC. Amino acid sequence: CASSLKPTGINEQFF.

The chain couples TRBV2 to TRBJ2-7; maybe TRBD2 (5 bases). V lost 4 bases to trimming and J lost 8 bases, with 24 bases between them. The CDR3 runs 16 residues. The germline gives CDR1 SNHLY, CDR2 FYNNEI. CDR3 DNA sequence: TGTGCCAGCAGTGTTCTCCAGTGGGAGAGTAAGTACCAGCAGTACTTC. It is translated as CASSVLQWESKYQQYF.

As regards this clonotype: Being one base from a much bigger clone, this may be a read error. This sequence joins TRBV12-3 or TRBV12-4 and TRBJ1-4; D is ambiguous. The CDR3 runs 14 residues. This CDR3 is CASSPDGSPERLFF. The CDR3 coding sequence is TGTGCCAGCAGTCCGGACGGATCCCCTGAAAGACTGTTTTTT.

V usage is TRBV27 and J usage is TRBJ1-1; D is ambiguous. Germline V gene data show CDR1 as MNHEY and CDR2 as SMNVEV (reference sequence). Between the trimmed V and J ends, which lost 0 bases and 0 bases, there was a span of 8 bases. CDR3 length: 15 residues. The CDR3 nucleotides read TGTGCCAGCAGTTTATCGGACGGTTTGAACACTGAAGCTTTCTTT. It specifies CASSLSDGLNTEAFF.

This clonotype occurred once. The rearrangement uses TRBV4-3 and TRBJ2-4; a possible D gene is TRBD2 (5 bases). The CDR3 spans 15 residues. V gave up 0 bases and J gave up 6 bases, with 12 bases separating them. Germline loops: CDR1 LGHNA, CDR2 YSLEER. The DNA of the CDR3 is TGCGCCAGCAGCCAAGATAGAACTGCGGGAAACATTCAGTACTTC. Residues: CASSQDRTAGNIQYF.

V usage is TRBV5-1 and J usage is TRBJ2-6; D remains ambiguous. Between the trimmed V and J ends, which lost 4 bases and 3 bases, there was a span of 11 bases. Germline V gene lookup returns CDR1 SGHRS and CDR2 YFSETQ. CDR3 length: 15 amino acids. The CDR3 protein is CASSGGSRGANVLTF. The CDR3 nucleotides are TGCGCCAGCAGCGGTGGAAGTCGTGGGGCCAACGTCCTGACTTTC.

V gene TRBV5-1 combines with J gene TRBJ2-3; a weak D match, TRBD1 (6 bases). This CDR3 comprises 17 residues. With 3 bases removed from V and 1 base from J, the gap between germline ends came to 18 bases. Looked up from germline, CDR1 is SGHRS and CDR2 is YFSETQ. CDR3 sequence (DNA): TGCGCCAGCAGCTCCGGGACATATTACCGGGGCACAGATACGCAGTATTTT. Translating gives CASSSGTYYRGTDTQYF.

The rearrangement links TRBV20-1 to TRBJ2-1; TRBD2 matches at 9 bases. From germline, CDR1 is DFQATT and CDR2 SNEGSKA (reference sequence). This CDR3 comprises 14 residues. Trimming removed 8 bases from V and 3 bases from J; junction bases left unmatched: 8. The CDR3 is CSTVSGSDYNEQFF. CDR3 sequence (DNA): TGCAGTACTGTTAGCGGGAGTGACTACAATGAGCAGTTCTTC.

The V gene is TRBV15, the J gene TRBJ1-2; D call uncertain. This CDR3 comprises 16 residues. In germline, CDR1 is LNHNV, CDR2 YYDKDF (reference sequence). V shed 0 bases and J shed 4 bases, with 15 bases lying between them. In nucleotides, the CDR3 is TGTGCCACCAGCAGAGATAGGAGGGCCGGGGTCTATGGCTACACCTTC. It is translated as CATSRDRRAGVYGYTF.

The chain joins TRBV29-1 to TRBJ2-1; D may be TRBD2 (6 bases). Trimming cost V 7 bases and J 7 bases, with 23 bases left between them. CDR1 and CDR2 from the germline V gene are SQVTM and ANQGSEA. The CDR3 is 15 amino acids. The CDR3 reads CSARTNKDWENEQFF. CDR3 DNA: TGCAGCGCCCGGACTAACAAGGATTGGGAAAATGAGCAGTTCTTC.

This clonotype was picked up a small number of times. The chain carries TRBV29-1 and TRBJ2-3, with no clear D. Trimming removed 2 bases at V and 1 base at J, with 13 bases between. Germline CDR1 is SQVTM and CDR2 is ANQGSEA. The CDR3 is 15 residues long. The CDR3 sequence: CSVEWPALGTDTQYF. The DNA for the CDR3 is TGCAGCGTTGAATGGCCAGCCCTGGGCACAGATACGCAGTATTTT.

This rearrangement joins TRBV7-6 to TRBJ2-3; D tentatively reads TRBD1 or TRBD2 (5 bases each). The V gene lost 4 bases and the J gene lost 0 bases, with 11 bases spanning the gap. There are 15 residues in the CDR3. In germline, CDR1 is SGHVS, CDR2 FNYEAQ. CDR3 region: CASSSLWGSTDTQYF. CDR3 DNA sequence: TGTGCCAGCAGCTCCCTGTGGGGGAGCACAGATACGCAGTATTTT.